The 29 T cell receptor beta chains presented below share a single source sample, sequenced in a study of beta chain features in type 1 diabetes. Every isolated RNA sample was fully reverse transcribed, so sequencing captured expressed TCRB transcripts. Libraries were prepared by immunoSEQ multiplex PCR; TCRdb keeps only in-frame clonotypes and omits some of them. The table shows 640,000 or so clones, with under 15% occurring only once. Which antigens these TCRs recognize remains unknown. The study's findings and limits: TCRB CDR3s from Type 1 diabetes patients were moderately but significantly shorter in all four CD4+ subsets.

What was sequenced was naive CD4+ T cells from blood. Source of these receptors: a man younger than 35 with type 1 diabetes.

The chain joins TRBV10-2 to TRBJ1-2; tentatively, D is TRBD1 (6 bases). The CDR3 has 12 residues. Looked up from germline, CDR1 is WSHSY and CDR2 is SAAADI. Trimming shortened V by 6 bases and J by 7 bases, and 12 bases separated the two germline ends. As DNA, the CDR3 is TGCGCCAGCAGGCCACAGGGAGCTGGCTACACCTTC. Translation gives CASRPQGAGYTF.

This clone was seen a handful of times. The chain links TRBV11-2 to TRBJ2-3; the match to TRBD2 covers 12 bases. The germline V gene has CDR1 SGHAT and CDR2 FQNNGV. Trimming at V came to 5 bases and at J to 3 bases, leaving 9 bases not matched to a gene. The CDR3 has 17 amino acids. CDR3 in DNA: TGTGCCAGCAGCCTGGCTAGCGGGGGGGCCGGAACAGATACGCAGTATTTT. Translated: CASSLASGGAGTDTQYF. Full variable domain (missing parts from reference TRBV11-2 and TRBJ2-3): EAGVAQSPRYKIIEKRQSVAFWCNPISGHATLYWYQQILGQGPKLLIQFQNNGVVDDSQLPKDRFSAERLKGVDSTLKIQPAKLEDSAVYLCASSLASGGAGTDTQYFGPGTRLTVL.

The chain carries TRBV7-3 and TRBJ1-1; 7 bases fit TRBD1. The V gene end was trimmed by 5 bases and the J gene end by 6 bases; junction bases not matched to a gene: 12. The CDR3 loop spans 15 amino acids. In germline, CDR1 is SGHTA, CDR2 FQGTGA. The CDR3 DNA reads as TGTGCCAGCAGCGAGATCGGGACAGCACCCGCTGAAGCTTTCTTT. Translated: CASSEIGTAPAEAFF. Variable domain in full (rest from reference TRBV7-3 and TRBJ1-1): GAGVSQTPSNKVTEKGKYVELRCDPISGHTALYWYRQSLGQGPEFLIYFQGTGAADDSGLPNDRFFAVRPEGSVSTLKIQRTERGDSAVYLCASSEIGTAPAEAFFGQGTRLTVV.

In this sample, this clone turned up a few times. This chain links TRBV29-1 with TRBJ1-2, with D tentatively TRBD1 (6 bases). The V end was cut by 5 bases, the J end by 7 bases, with 20 bases between. The CDR3 runs 14 residues. CDR1 is SQVTM, CDR2 ANQGSEA, per germline. The CDR3 sequence: CSVMTGTQGGGYTF. The CDR3 DNA reads TGCAGCGTTATGACAGGCACCCAGGGAGGTGGCTACACCTTC.

The chain recombines TRBV11-2 with TRBJ2-1, with D possibly TRBD2 on 5 matching bases. Germline CDR1 and CDR2: SGHAT and FQNNGV. This CDR3 is built from 16 residues. Between the trimmed V and J ends, which lost 1 base and 2 bases, there was a span of 12 bases. CDR3: CASSLGGTGTYNEQFF. CDR3 DNA: TGTGCCAGCAGCTTAGGTGGTACCGGGACCTACAATGAGCAGTTCTTC.

DNA of the CDR3: TGTGCCAGCAGCTGGGGACAGAAAGAGACCCAGTACTTC. The encoded protein is CASSWGQKETQYF. The chain joins TRBV7-9 to TRBJ2-5; 7 nucleotides agree with TRBD1. V dropped 4 bases and J dropped 3; count of bases not matched to a gene: 2. The CDR3 extends over 13 amino acids. Germline V gives CDR1 SEHNR, CDR2 FQNEAQ (reference sequence).

The chain's CDR3 is CASSFEGTDTQYF. CDR3 nucleotide sequence: TGTGCCAGCAGCTTTGAGGGGACAGATACGCAGTATTTT. This chain uses TRBV7-9 with TRBJ2-3; the D call may be TRBD1 or TRBD2 (5 bases each). V shed 3 bases and J shed 3 bases, with 7 bases lying between them. The CDR3 covers 13 residues. Germline V lookup: CDR1 SEHNR, CDR2 FQNEAQ (reference sequence). Together with reference TRBV7-9 and TRBJ2-3, the CDR3 gives the full variable domain: DTGVSQNPRHKITKRGQNVTFRCDPISEHNRLYWYRQTLGQGPEFLTYFQNEAQLEKSRLLSDRFSAERPKGSFSTLEIQRTEQGDSAMYLCASSFEGTDTQYFGPGTRLTVL.

The chain uses TRBV7-8 and TRBJ1-5; maybe TRBD1 (5 bases). Looked up from germline, CDR1 is SGHVS and CDR2 is FQNEAQ. V lost 4 bases to trimming and J lost 0 bases, with 19 bases between them. The CDR3 is made up of 18 amino acids. CDR3 sequence reads: CASSSANSGPDSNQPQHF. The DNA for the CDR3 is TGTGCCAGCAGCTCCGCTAACTCGGGGCCGGATAGCAATCAGCCCCAGCATTTT.

This chain uses TRBV30 with TRBJ1-4; D is possibly TRBD1 (6 bases). CDR3 size: 20 residues. CDR1 GTSNPN and CDR2 SVGIG come from the germline V gene (reference sequence). Trimming stripped 0 bases from V and 5 bases from J, with 28 bases between. CDR3 DNA: TGTGCCTGGAGTGTCAGGGGCTTTGTACCCCGTACAAGAAACAATGAAAAACTGTTTTTT. Translated: CAWSVRGFVPRTRNNEKLFF.

This clone was recorded a few times. The sample has other DNA sequences that encode this CDR3 too. CDR3 in amino acids: CASSSGQGAYEQYF. The CDR3, as DNA: TGCGCCAGCAGCTCGGGACAGGGGGCCTACGAGCAGTACTTC. The chain has TRBV5-1 and TRBJ2-7; TRBD1 aligns across 11 bases. Germline loops: CDR1 SGHRS, CDR2 YFSETQ. V lost 3 bases to trimming and J lost 2 bases; unmatched junction nucleotides: 1. The CDR3 is 14 residues long.

This chain connects TRBV28 to TRBJ2-7; weak D call: TRBD1 (6 bases). V shed 3 bases and J shed 4 bases, with 19 bases lying between them. This CDR3 comprises 16 residues. Germline V gene data show CDR1 as MDHEN and CDR2 as SYDVKM. DNA for the CDR3: TGTGCCAGCAGTTTCTCCAACGGACAGTTTGTGTACGAGCAGTACTTC. This translates into CASSFSNGQFVYEQYF. Filled out from reference TRBV28 and TRBJ2-7, the complete variable domain reads DVKVTQSSRYLVKRTGEKVFLECVQDMDHENMFWYRQDPGLGLRLIYFSYDVKMKEKGDIPEGYSVSREKKERFSLILESASTNQTSMYLCASSFSNGQFVYEQYFGPGTRLTVT.

J is TRBJ2-3 and V is TRBV5-1; D may be TRBD1 (6 bases). The CDR3 is made up of 17 amino acids. V shed 1 base and J shed 4 bases, with 19 bases lying between them. The germline V gene has CDR1 SGHRS and CDR2 YFSETQ. The CDR3, as DNA: TGCGCCAGCAGCTTGTCGGGGACACTCGATAGACCAGATACGCAGTATTTT. Translating it yields CASSLSGTLDRPDTQYF.

This chain uses TRBV9 with TRBJ1-6, with 9 nucleotides matching TRBD1. CDR1 and CDR2 from the germline V gene are SGDLS and YYNGEE. The CDR3 has 16 amino acids. J was trimmed by 7 bases and V by 3 bases; bases with no gene match: 8. This chain's CDR3 is CASSADGQGWNSPLHF. The CDR3, as DNA: TGTGCCAGCAGCGCGGACGGACAGGGGTGGAATTCACCCCTCCACTTT.

V is TRBV5-4 and J is TRBJ2-7; 12 bases match TRBD2. The V gene's germline CDR1 is SGHNT and CDR2 YYREEE (reference sequence). V shed 4 bases, J shed 0 bases, and the junction held 2 bases outside the gene matches. CDR3 size: 15 residues. The CDR3 loop reads CASSTTSGSSYEQYF. For the CDR3, the DNA is TGTGCCAGCAGCACGACTAGCGGGAGCTCCTACGAGCAGTACTTC.

The CDR3 region has the DNA TGTGCCAGCAGCTTAGCCAGGGTCACTGAAGCTTTCTTT. Translated: CASSLARVTEAFF. This chain links TRBV11-3 with TRBJ1-1, with D possibly being TRBD1 (5 bases). The CDR3 has 13 amino acids. V was shortened by 1 base and J by 4 bases, with 7 bases between the two germline ends. CDR1 and CDR2 from the germline V gene are SGHNT and YENEEA.

This clone appeared a few times. The chain is built from TRBV28 and TRBJ1-5, with TRBD1 matching over 9 bases. The V segment lost 6 bases and the J segment 3 bases; nucleotides outside the gene matches: 6. This CDR3 region has 15 residues. Germline V gene lookup returns CDR1 MDHEN and CDR2 SYDVKM. The CDR3 region has the DNA TGTGCCAGCAGCAACAGGGGGCTGAACAATCAGCCCCAGCATTTT. Its translation: CASSNRGLNNQPQHF.

This clone has more than one count but fewer than ten. This chain joins TRBV11-2 and TRBJ2-1, with 9 positions matching TRBD1. V was clipped by 2 bases and J by 7 bases; unmatched bases: 6. Germline V gene lookup returns CDR1 SGHAT and CDR2 FQNNGV. The CDR3 sequence is 15 residues long. CDR3 DNA: TGTGCCAGCAGCTTATTCCGGACAGGGGAGAATGAGCAGTTCTTC. This codes for CASSLFRTGENEQFF.

V gene TRBV6-5 combines with J gene TRBJ1-2; D perhaps matches TRBD1 (5 bases). The CDR3 is made up of 14 amino acids. Germline CDR1 MNHEY, CDR2 SVGAGI. Trimming took off 0 bases at V and 4 bases at J, with 9 bases between the two ends. The DNA for the CDR3 is TGTGCCAGCAGTTACTCGGGTCAGGGCTATGGCTACACCTTC. Translated, it gives CASSYSGQGYGYTF.

This clone was seen only a few times. The chain recombines TRBV18 with TRBJ1-1; a possible D gene is TRBD1 (5 bases). V lost 3 bases, J lost 3 bases, and 17 bases lay in between. The CDR3 totals 16 residues. Per the germline V gene, CDR1 is KGHSH and CDR2 is LQKENI. CDR3 loop: CASSPRRGGFDTEAFF. The CDR3 DNA sequence: TGTGCCAGCTCACCCCGGAGGGGAGGGTTTGACACTGAAGCTTTCTTT.

This clone appeared a few times. In DNA, the CDR3 is TGTGCCAGCAGTCCGGGGCAGAGCACAGATACGCAGTATTTT. It codes for CASSPGQSTDTQYF. The V gene is TRBV2, the J gene TRBJ2-3; either TRBD1 or TRBD2 may supply D (5 bases each). Deletions cut 5 bases from V and 0 bases from J, with 9 bases between. The CDR3 has 14 residues. Per the germline V gene, CDR1 is SNHLY and CDR2 is FYNNEI.

This clone was counted a few times. Other DNA variants within this sample encode the same CDR3. The rearrangement uses TRBV6-6 and TRBJ1-5; D gene ambiguous. The germline V gene has CDR1 MNHNY and CDR2 SVGAGI (reference sequence). The CDR3 covers 14 residues. The V end was cut by 2 bases, the J end by 3 bases, with 8 bases between. In DNA, the CDR3 is TGTGCCAGCAGTTACGGAGGGTCCAATCAGCCCCAGCATTTT. Amino acids: CASSYGGSNQPQHF.

This clone was seen more than once but under ten times. The chain is built from TRBV7-9 and TRBJ2-3; D might be TRBD2 (6 bases). Trimming cost V 5 bases and J 0 bases, with 12 bases left between them. There are 15 residues in the CDR3. Germline CDR1 SEHNR, CDR2 FQNEAQ (reference sequence). CDR3 bases: TGTGCCAGCAGCCCCGGCGGGGCTAGCACAGATACGCAGTATTTT. Protein: CASSPGGASTDTQYF.

This clone was seen more than once but under ten times. The chain combines TRBV14 with TRBJ1-6; D ambiguous. This CDR3 comprises 18 residues. Germline assignment: CDR1 SGHDN and CDR2 FVKESK. With 1 base removed from V and 3 bases from J, the gap between germline ends came to 16 bases. The CDR3 spells CASSQVGTVGGYNSPLHF. For the CDR3, the DNA is TGTGCCAGCAGCCAAGTGGGTACAGTGGGCGGCTATAATTCACCCCTCCACTTT.

This clone occurred a few times. The chain links TRBV30 to TRBJ1-2; no clear D gene. Trimming cost V 2 bases and J 8 bases, with 9 bases left between them. This CDR3 has 11 amino acids. Looked up from germline, CDR1 is GTSNPN and CDR2 is SVGIG (reference sequence). This CDR3 is CAWSLGRGYTF. In DNA, the CDR3 is TGTGCCTGGAGTCTAGGTAGGGGCTACACCTTC. Combining the CDR3 with reference TRBV30 and TRBJ1-2 gives the whole variable domain SQTIHQWPATLVQPVGSPLSLECTVEGTSNPNLYWYRQAAGRGLQLLFYSVGIGQISSEVPQNLSASRPQDRQFILSSKKLLLSDSGFYLCAWSLGRGYTFGSGTRLTVV.

In regard to this clone: This sample also contains other DNA sequences that code for the same CDR3. V is TRBV14 and J is TRBJ1-2; D ambiguous. Germline-derived CDR1 and CDR2 are SGHDN and FVKESK. V was clipped by 1 base and J by 2 bases, with 5 bases between them. The CDR3 loop spans 13 amino acids. CDR3 in amino acids: CASSQAVNYGYTF. Written as DNA, the CDR3 is TGTGCCAGCAGCCAAGCGGTAAACTATGGCTACACCTTC.

The chain links TRBV10-3 to TRBJ2-2; a possible D gene is TRBD1 (5 bases). The germline V gene encodes CDR1 ENHRY and CDR2 SYGVKD. Trimming took off 8 bases at V and 1 base at J, with 8 bases between the two ends. The CDR3 contains 13 residues. CDR3 sequence (DNA): TGTGCCATCGGTCAGGGGAACACCGGGGAGCTGTTTTTT. Amino acid sequence: CAIGQGNTGELFF.

J is TRBJ2-5 and V is TRBV13, with TRBD2 matching 12 bases. This CDR3 comprises 15 residues. Germline lookup yields CDR1 PRHDT and CDR2 FYEKMQ (reference sequence). Germline trimming cut 4 bases from V and 5 bases from J; bases unmatched to any gene: 5. CDR3 DNA: TGTGCCAGCAGCTCTCGACTAGCGGGGGACGAGACCCAGTACTTC. It yields the protein CASSSRLAGDETQYF.

The chain couples TRBV29-1 to TRBJ2-4; D is unclear. There are 14 residues in the CDR3. Germline assignment: CDR1 SQVTM and CDR2 ANQGSEA. The V end lost 6 bases, the J end lost 0 bases, and 12 bases lay between the germline ends. This CDR3 is CSVAPGLAKNIQYF. The DNA of the CDR3 is TGCAGCGTCGCCCCGGGCTTAGCCAAAAACATTCAGTACTTC.

This clone was observed a few times. This rearrangement joins TRBV6-6 to TRBJ1-2; the D gene is possibly TRBD1 (6 bases). V was pared by 2 bases and J by 12 bases, with 16 bases between. The V gene's germline CDR1 is MNHNY and CDR2 SVGAGI (reference sequence). This CDR3 spans 13 amino acids. The CDR3 DNA sequence: TGTGCCAGCAGTTACGGCACAGGGTTCCTCGACACCTTC. Its protein is CASSYGTGFLDTF.